The source of this TCR beta chain is a study of blood T cell repertoires in COVID-19. At the level of the study: Samples taken during acute and convalescent COVID-19 were collected in the United States, Italy and Spain. T cells, B-cell-depleted T cells, or PBMCs provided the cDNA or gDNA that served as material.

V lost 2 bases and J 1 base, leaving 6 bases between the germline ends. Germline V gene lookup returns CDR1 MNHNY and CDR2 SVGAGI (reference sequence). This CDR3 is 14 amino acids long. As originally analysed: Amplified reference gene primers provided the basis for estimating nucleated cell counts. The data were produced by immunoSEQ multiplex PCR, yet TCRdb's version contains in-frame clones alone and is incomplete. V and J calls plus clone size are reproduced from that table; the DNA served to infer D and trimming. The data contain around 300,000 clones, around 90% of them singletons. What was sequenced was peripheral blood. V and J are TRBV6-6 and TRBJ1-3, with unresolved D. The clonotype originates from a man aged 50-59 years with acute or convalescent COVID-19. CDR3 loop: CASSYGRSGNTIYF. In DNA, the CDR3 is TGTGCCAGCAGTTACGGGAGATCTGGAAACACCATATATTTT.